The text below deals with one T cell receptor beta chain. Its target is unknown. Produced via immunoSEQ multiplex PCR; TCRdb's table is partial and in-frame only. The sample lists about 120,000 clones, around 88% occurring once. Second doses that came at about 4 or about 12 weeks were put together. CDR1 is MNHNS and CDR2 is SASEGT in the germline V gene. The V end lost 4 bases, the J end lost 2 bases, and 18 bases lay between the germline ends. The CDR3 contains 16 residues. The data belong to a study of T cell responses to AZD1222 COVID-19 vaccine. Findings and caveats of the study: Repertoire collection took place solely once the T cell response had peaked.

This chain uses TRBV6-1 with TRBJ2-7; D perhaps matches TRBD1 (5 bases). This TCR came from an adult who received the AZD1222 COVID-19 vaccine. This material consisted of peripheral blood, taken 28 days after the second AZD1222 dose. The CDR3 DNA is TGTGCCAGCAGTGCGAGTCAGGGCCTTACCCCCTACGAGCAGTACTTC. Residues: CASSASQGLTPYEQYF.